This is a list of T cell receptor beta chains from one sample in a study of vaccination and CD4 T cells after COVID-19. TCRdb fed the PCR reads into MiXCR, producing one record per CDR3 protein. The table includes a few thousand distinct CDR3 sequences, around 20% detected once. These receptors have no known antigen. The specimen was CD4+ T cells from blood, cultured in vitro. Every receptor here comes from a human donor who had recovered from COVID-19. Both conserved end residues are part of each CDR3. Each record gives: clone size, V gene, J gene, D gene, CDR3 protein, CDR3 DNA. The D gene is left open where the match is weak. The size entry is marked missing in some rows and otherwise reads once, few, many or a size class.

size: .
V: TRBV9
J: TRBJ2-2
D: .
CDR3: CASSVGGGATSGELFF
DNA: TGTGCCAGCAGCGTAGGGGGCGGGGCCACGTCCGGGGAGCTGTTTTTT

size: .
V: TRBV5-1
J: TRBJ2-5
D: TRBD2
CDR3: CASSKYSGGNQETQYF
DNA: TGCGCCAGCAGCAAGTATAGCGGGGGGAACCAAGAGACCCAGTACTTC

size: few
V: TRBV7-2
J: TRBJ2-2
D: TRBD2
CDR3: CASRPGTSITGELFF
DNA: TGTGCCAGCAGGCCCGGGACTAGTATCACCGGGGAGCTGTTTTTT

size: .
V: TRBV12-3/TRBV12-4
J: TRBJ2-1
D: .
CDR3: CASSPLLGGERFF
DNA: TGTGCCAGCAGCCCTCTACTAGGGGGTGAGCGGTTCTTC

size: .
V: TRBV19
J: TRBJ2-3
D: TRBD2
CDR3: CASSTTSGGVRTDTQYF
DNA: TGTGCCAGTAGCACAACTAGCGGGGGGGTGAGGACAGATACGCAGTATTTT

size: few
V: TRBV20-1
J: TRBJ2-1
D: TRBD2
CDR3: CSATKTSGNEQFF
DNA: TGCAGTGCTACAAAGACTAGCGGGAATGAGCAGTTCTTC

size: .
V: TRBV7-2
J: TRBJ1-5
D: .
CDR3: CASSLERFRGDQPQHF
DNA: TGTGCCAGCAGCTTAGAACGCTTTAGGGGGGATCAGCCCCAGCATTTT

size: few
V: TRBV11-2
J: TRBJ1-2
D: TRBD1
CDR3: CASSLRRGDRGSYGYTF
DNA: TGTGCCAGCAGCTTACGTAGGGGGGACAGGGGATCGTATGGCTACACCTTC

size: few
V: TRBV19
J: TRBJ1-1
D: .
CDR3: CASSRVATEAFF
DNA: TGTGCCAGTAGCCGTGTGGCCACTGAAGCTTTCTTT

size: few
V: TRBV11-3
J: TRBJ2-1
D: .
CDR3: CASSPGTAGWNEQFF
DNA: TGTGCCAGCAGCCCCGGGACGGCGGGGTGGAATGAGCAGTTCTTC

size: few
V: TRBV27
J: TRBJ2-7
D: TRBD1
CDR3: CASSLFIQGEMRYEQYF
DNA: TGTGCCAGCAGTTTATTCATACAGGGGGAAATGAGGTACGAGCAGTACTTC

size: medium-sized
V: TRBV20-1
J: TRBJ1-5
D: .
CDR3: CSAPTGSSNQPQHF
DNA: TGCAGTGCTCCAACAGGGTCGAGCAATCAGCCCCAGCATTTT

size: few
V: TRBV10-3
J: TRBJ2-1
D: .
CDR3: CVTQGIEGGVDEQFF
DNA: TGTGTCACTCAAGGGATCGAGGGGGGGGTGGATGAGCAGTTCTTC

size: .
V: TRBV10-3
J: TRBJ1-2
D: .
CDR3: CAISGSTYGYTF
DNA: TGTGCCATCAGTGGATCCACCTATGGCTACACCTTC

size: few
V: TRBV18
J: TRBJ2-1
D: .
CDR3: CASSPRGGGLEQFF
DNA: TGTGCCAGCTCACCACGCGGAGGGGGCCTTGAGCAGTTCTTC

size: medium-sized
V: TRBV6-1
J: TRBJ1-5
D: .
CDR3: CASSDRGYSNQPQHF
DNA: TGTGCCAGCAGTGACCGGGGGTATAGCAATCAGCCCCAGCATTTT

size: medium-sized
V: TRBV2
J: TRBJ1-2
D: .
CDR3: CASSGLGGGYGYTF
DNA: TGTGCCAGCAGTGGCCTCGGGGGCGGCTATGGCTACACCTTC

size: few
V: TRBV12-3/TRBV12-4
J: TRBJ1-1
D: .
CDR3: CASSFENVAFF
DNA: TGTGCCAGCAGTTTCGAGAACGTAGCTTTCTTT

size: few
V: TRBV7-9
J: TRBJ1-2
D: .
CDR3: CASSLAQGGHGYTF
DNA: TGTGCCAGCAGCTTAGCCCAGGGTGGTCATGGCTACACCTTC

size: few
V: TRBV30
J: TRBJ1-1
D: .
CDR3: CAWSFGVGEAFF
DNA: TGTGCCTGGAGTTTCGGGGTAGGAGAAGCTTTCTTT

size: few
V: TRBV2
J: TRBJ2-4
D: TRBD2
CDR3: CASLSAGGVKNIQYF
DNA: TGTGCCAGCCTAAGTGCGGGGGGTGTCAAAAACATTCAGTACTTC

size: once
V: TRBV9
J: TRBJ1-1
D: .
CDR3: CASSVVDGSNTEAFF
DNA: TGTGCCAGCAGCGTAGTCGACGGCTCGAACACTGAAGCTTTCTTT

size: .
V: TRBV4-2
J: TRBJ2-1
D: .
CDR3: CASSQDLGGEDNGQFF
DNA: TGTGCCAGCAGCCAAGATCTTGGCGGGGAGGACAATGGGCAGTTCTTC

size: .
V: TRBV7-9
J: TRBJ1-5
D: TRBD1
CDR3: CASILPQAGQGSRHNQPQHF
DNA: TGTGCCAGCATCCTACCCCAGGCGGGACAGGGATCACGGCACAATCAGCCCCAGCATTTT

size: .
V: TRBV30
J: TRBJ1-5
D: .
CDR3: CAWSVRPVGGYYQPQHF
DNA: TGTGCCTGGAGTGTACGTCCAGTGGGGGGTTATTATCAGCCCCAGCATTTT

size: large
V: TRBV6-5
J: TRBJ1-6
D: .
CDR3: CASSYWRNSPLHF
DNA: TGTGCCAGCAGTTACTGGAGGAATTCACCCCTCCACTTT

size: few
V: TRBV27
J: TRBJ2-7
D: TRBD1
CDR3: CASSRTGGAGLGEQYF
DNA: TGTGCCAGCAGCCGAACAGGGGGCGCCGGTTTGGGAGAGCAGTACTTC

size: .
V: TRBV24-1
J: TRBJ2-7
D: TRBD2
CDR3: CATSDLRSPGGRKNYEQYF
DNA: TGTGCCACCAGTGATTTGCGAAGCCCGGGAGGGCGCAAAAACTACGAGCAGTACTTC

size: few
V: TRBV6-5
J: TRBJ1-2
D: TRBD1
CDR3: CASSFDRGGYGYTF
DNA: TGTGCCAGCAGTTTCGACAGGGGTGGGTATGGCTACACCTTC

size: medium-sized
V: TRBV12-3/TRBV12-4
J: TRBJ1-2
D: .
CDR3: CASSRLLSGYGYTF
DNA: TGTGCCAGCAGTAGGCTTTTGTCAGGTTATGGCTACACCTTC

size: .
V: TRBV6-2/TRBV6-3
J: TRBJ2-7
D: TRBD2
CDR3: CASSYSLLAREQYF
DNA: TGTGCCAGCAGTTACTCCTTACTAGCGAGGGAGCAGTACTTC

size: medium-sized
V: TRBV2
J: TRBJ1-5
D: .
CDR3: CASRGRIYQPQHF
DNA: TGTGCCAGCAGAGGCAGGATCTATCAGCCCCAGCATTTT

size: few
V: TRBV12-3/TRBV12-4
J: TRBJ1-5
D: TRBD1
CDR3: CASSLTGGNQPQHF
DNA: TGTGCCAGCAGTCTCACAGGGGGCAATCAGCCCCAGCATTTT

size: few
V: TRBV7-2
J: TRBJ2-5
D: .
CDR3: CASSWDAGTQYF
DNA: TGTGCCAGCAGTTGGGACGCGGGGACCCAGTACTTC

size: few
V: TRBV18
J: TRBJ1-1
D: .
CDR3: CASSPRVGYTEAFF
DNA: TGTGCCAGCTCACCCAGGGTGGGGTACACTGAAGCTTTCTTT

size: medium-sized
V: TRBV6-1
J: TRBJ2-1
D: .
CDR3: CASRRRSEYNEQFF
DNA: TGTGCCAGCAGGAGGCGATCGGAATACAATGAGCAGTTCTTC

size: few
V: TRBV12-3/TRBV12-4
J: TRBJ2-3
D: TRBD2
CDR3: CASSLAGGAVDTQYF
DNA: TGTGCCAGCAGTTTGGCGGGGGGGGCCGTAGATACGCAGTATTTT

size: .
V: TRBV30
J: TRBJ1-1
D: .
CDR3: CAWSDSIMNTEAFF
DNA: TGTGCCTGGAGCGACAGTATAATGAACACTGAAGCTTTCTTT

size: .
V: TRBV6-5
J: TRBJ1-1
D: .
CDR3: CASSYSSTNTEAFF
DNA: TGTGCCAGCAGTTACTCCAGTACGAACACTGAAGCTTTCTTT

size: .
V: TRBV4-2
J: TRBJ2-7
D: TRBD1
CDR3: CASSQDPDRDRGFYEQYF
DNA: TGTGCCAGCAGCCAAGATCCCGACCGGGACAGGGGCTTCTACGAGCAGTACTTC

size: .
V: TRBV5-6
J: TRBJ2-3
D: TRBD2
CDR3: CASSFPGLAGGPPTDTQYF
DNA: TGTGCCAGCAGCTTCCCGGGACTAGCGGGGGGTCCACCCACAGATACGCAGTATTTT

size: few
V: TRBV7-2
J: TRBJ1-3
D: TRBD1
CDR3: CASSLDRDPSGNTIYF
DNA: TGTGCCAGCAGCCTCGACAGGGATCCCTCTGGAAACACCATATATTTT

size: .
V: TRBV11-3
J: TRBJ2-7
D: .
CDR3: CASSSAPYEQYF
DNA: TGTGCCAGCAGCTCGGCGCCCTACGAGCAGTACTTC

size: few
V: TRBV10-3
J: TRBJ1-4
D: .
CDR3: CAIRDTGEKLFF
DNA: TGTGCCATCAGGGACACGGGAGAAAAACTGTTTTTT

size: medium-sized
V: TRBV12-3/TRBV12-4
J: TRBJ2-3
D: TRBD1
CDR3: CASSLALDRDDTQYF
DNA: TGTGCCAGCAGTTTAGCGCTGGACAGGGACGATACGCAGTATTTT

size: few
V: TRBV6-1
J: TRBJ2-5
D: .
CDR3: CASSEAMSGGYGTQYF
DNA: TGTGCCAGCAGTGAAGCTATGTCTGGGGGATACGGGACCCAGTACTTC

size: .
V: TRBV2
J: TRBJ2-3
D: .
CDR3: CASSEEVPHTDTQYF
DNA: TGTGCCAGCAGTGAAGAGGTCCCTCACACAGATACGCAGTATTTT

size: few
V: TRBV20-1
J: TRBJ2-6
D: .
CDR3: CSATPTSGANVLTF
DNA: TGCAGTGCAACCCCCACCTCTGGGGCCAACGTCCTGACTTTC

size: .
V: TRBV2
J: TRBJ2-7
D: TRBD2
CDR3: CASSTAGGGEQYF
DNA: TGTGCCAGCAGTACCGCGGGGGGAGGCGAGCAGTACTTC

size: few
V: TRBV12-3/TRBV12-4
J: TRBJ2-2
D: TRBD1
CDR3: CASRGDSFGGELFF
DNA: TGTGCCAGCAGGGGGGACAGCTTTGGCGGGGAGCTGTTTTTT

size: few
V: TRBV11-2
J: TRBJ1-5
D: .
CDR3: CASSLDRGSQPQHF
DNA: TGTGCCAGCAGCTTAGATCGGGGAAGTCAGCCCCAGCATTTT

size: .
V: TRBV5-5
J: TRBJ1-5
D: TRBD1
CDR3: CASRAWDSGQPQHF
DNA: TGTGCCAGCAGGGCATGGGACAGCGGCCAGCCCCAGCATTTT

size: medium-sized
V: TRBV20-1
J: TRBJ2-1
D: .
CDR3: CSARLRGGLNEQFF
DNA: TGCAGTGCTAGATTGAGGGGGGGCCTCAATGAGCAGTTCTTC